Following are 21 T cell receptor beta chains from one sample sequenced in a study of shared clonotypes between healthy human individuals. It was CD45RO-negative cells, positively selected for CCR7, that made up naive CD8 cells, with terminally differentiated effector memory CD45RA+ cells excluded. The protocol was immunoSEQ multiplex PCR, while the TCRdb copy is restricted to in-frame clones and leaves out a portion. The table has about 2.1 million clones, roughly 95% seen once. Sample: naive CD8+ T cells from PBMCs. These receptor sequences come from a man younger than 35 in good health. Some clones in this sample may be carry-over from other donors' samples.

This chain connects TRBV27 to TRBJ2-2, with D unclear. The germline V and J ends were trimmed by 4 bases and 0 bases, with 15 bases remaining between them. The V gene's germline CDR1 is MNHEY and CDR2 SMNVEV (reference sequence). This CDR3 region has 17 residues. The DNA of the CDR3 is TGTGCCAGCAGTTCGGACGGAAAACCCCCGAACACCGGGGAGCTGTTTTTT. Its protein is CASSSDGKPPNTGELFF.

The V call is TRBV5-6, the J call TRBJ1-2, with D unresolved. This CDR3 comprises 14 residues. V lost 0 bases and J lost 3, with 9 bases in between. Germline CDR1 SGHDT, CDR2 YYEEEE. For the CDR3, the DNA is TGTGCCAGCAGCTTGGTAAGGCCCTACTATGGCTACACCTTC. Its protein product is CASSLVRPYYGYTF.

This chain's CDR3 is CASSLSRYSSAGGAFF. The CDR3 DNA follows: TGTGCCAGCAGCTTGTCCCGCTATTCGTCAGCGGGGGGAGCTTTCTTT. The chain couples TRBV5-5 to TRBJ1-1; TRBD1 might be the D (5 bases). The V gene's germline CDR1 is SGHKS and CDR2 YYEKEE (reference sequence). Trimming left V 1 base short and J 10 bases short, with 23 bases between. The CDR3 has 16 residues. Together with reference TRBV5-5 and TRBJ1-1, the CDR3 gives the full variable domain: DAGVTQSPTHLIKTRGQQVTLRCSPISGHKSVSWYQQVLGQGPQFIFQYYEKEERGRGNFPDRFSARQFPNYSSELNVNALLLGDSALYLCASSLSRYSSAGGAFFGQGTRLTVV.

The V and J genes are TRBV25-1 and TRBJ1-2; D gene ambiguous. This CDR3 comprises 14 residues. The ends were cut back, 5 bases at V and 5 bases at J, with 15 bases in the middle. From germline, CDR1 is MGHDK and CDR2 SYGVNS. The CDR3 protein is CASSPPLEVYGYTF. CDR3 nucleotide sequence: TGTGCCAGCAGTCCCCCCTTGGAGGTTTATGGCTACACCTTC.

This clone was counted a single time. The V and J genes are TRBV5-1 and TRBJ1-1; tentatively, D is TRBD1 (5 bases). Germline V gene data show CDR1 as SGHRS and CDR2 as YFSETQ. The CDR3 covers 15 residues. V was cut by 0 bases and J by 2 bases, with 11 bases left in between. This CDR3 reads CASSLDPGVNTEAFF. The CDR3 nucleotides are TGCGCCAGCAGCTTGGATCCGGGGGTCAACACTGAAGCTTTCTTT.

The chain links TRBV25-1 to TRBJ1-4; no definite D call. CDR3 size: 12 residues. Germline assignment: CDR1 MGHDK and CDR2 SYGVNS. The V end lost 5 bases, the J end lost 11 bases, and 12 bases lay between the germline ends. This CDR3 is CASSPRPDKLFF. Written as DNA, the CDR3 is TGTGCCAGCAGTCCAAGGCCTGACAAACTGTTTTTT.

The rearrangement joins TRBV19 to TRBJ1-2, with unresolved D. CDR3 size: 12 residues. V was clipped by 5 bases and J by 4 bases, with 8 bases between them. Germline-derived CDR1 and CDR2 are LNHDA and SQIVND (reference sequence). DNA for the CDR3: TGTGCCAGTAGTCCCGAAGGCTATGGCTACACCTTC. Translation gives CASSPEGYGYTF.

V is TRBV15 and J is TRBJ2-1; no firm D call. Trimming stripped 2 bases from V and 8 bases from J, with 19 bases between. The CDR3 contains 16 residues. CDR1 and CDR2 (germline): LNHNV, YYDKDF (reference sequence). CDR3 in amino acids: CATSRSPPLPKDEQFF. The CDR3 DNA is TGTGCCACCAGCAGATCCCCGCCGCTTCCGAAGGATGAGCAGTTCTTC.

J is TRBJ1-1 and V is TRBV19; 7 nucleotides line up with TRBD1. Unmatched junction bases numbered 8, after V lost 7 bases and J lost 3 bases. The CDR3 runs 14 residues. The germline gives CDR1 LNHDA, CDR2 SQIVND (reference sequence). The CDR3 nucleotides read TGTGCCAGTAAGACAGGGAGGGGAGACACTGAAGCTTTCTTT. Residues: CASKTGRGDTEAFF.

This chain connects TRBV4-1 to TRBJ2-1; D possibly corresponds to TRBD2 (6 bases). Trimming took off 1 base at V and 0 bases at J, with 10 bases between the two ends. CDR1 and CDR2 (germline): MGHRA, YSYEKL. CDR3 length: 16 residues. CDR3 loop: CASSQGVGSSYNEQFF. As DNA, the CDR3 is TGCGCCAGCAGCCAAGGGGTCGGGAGCTCCTACAATGAGCAGTTCTTC.

This clone was found a few times. The rearrangement links TRBV27 to TRBJ1-1; no definite D call. Trimming took off 3 bases at V and 0 bases at J, with 2 bases between the two ends. This CDR3 comprises 12 residues. The germline V gene encodes CDR1 MNHEY and CDR2 SMNVEV (reference sequence). Here the CDR3 DNA reads TGTGCCAGCAGTTTTATGAACACTGAAGCTTTCTTT. Residues: CASSFMNTEAFF.

The V call is TRBV2, the J call TRBJ2-2; D ambiguous. The CDR3 is made up of 12 amino acids. Germline assignment: CDR1 SNHLY and CDR2 FYNNEI. Trimming removed 7 bases from V and 6 bases from J, with 9 bases in between. The CDR3 sequence: CASKEIPGELFF. CDR3 DNA sequence: TGTGCCAGCAAAGAGATACCCGGGGAGCTGTTTTTT.

The chain links TRBV7-2 to TRBJ2-4; TRBD1 might be the D (6 bases). Germline values: CDR1 SGHTA, CDR2 FQGNSA. CDR3 length: 16 residues. V lost 5 bases and J 0 bases, leaving 14 bases between the germline ends. The CDR3 sequence: CASSPGAVIAKNIQYF. CDR3 sequence (DNA): TGTGCCAGCAGCCCAGGGGCGGTGATAGCCAAAAACATTCAGTACTTC.

The chain links TRBV11-2 to TRBJ2-7; 11 nucleotides agree with TRBD2. Germline values: CDR1 SGHAT, CDR2 FQNNGV. V lost 5 bases, J lost 3 bases, and 6 bases stayed unmatched. CDR3 length equals 15 residues. CDR3 region: CASSRGTSGYYEQYF. The DNA for the CDR3 is TGTGCCAGCAGCCGCGGGACTAGCGGTTACTACGAGCAGTACTTC.

The genes are TRBV7-9 and TRBJ2-7; 9 bases fit TRBD1. The CDR3 runs 13 residues. Germline lookup yields CDR1 SEHNR and CDR2 FQNEAQ (reference sequence). The trim removed 5 bases at V and 6 bases at J, leaving 5 bases unmatched. CDR3 region: CASSPGTGLEQYF. DNA of the CDR3: TGTGCCAGCAGCCCCGGGACAGGGCTCGAGCAGTACTTC.

V is TRBV7-6 and J is TRBJ2-1; 12 bases are shared with TRBD1. The CDR3 length is 17 residues. With 3 bases clipped from V and 5 bases from J, the junction kept 8 bases outside the gene matches. Germline loops: CDR1 SGHVS, CDR2 FNYEAQ. The chain's CDR3 is CASSLPGTGGSDNEQFF. In nucleotides, the CDR3 is TGTGCCAGCAGCTTGCCGGGGACAGGGGGCTCGGACAATGAGCAGTTCTTC.

The V and J genes are TRBV30 and TRBJ2-1, with D possibly matching TRBD2 (6 bases). The V end lost 0 bases, the J end lost 4 bases, and 19 bases lay between the germline ends. Germline lookup yields CDR1 GTSNPN and CDR2 SVGIG (reference sequence). The CDR3 spans 17 residues. CDR3 residues: CAWSVAFWGGDYNEQFF. In DNA form, the CDR3 reads TGTGCCTGGAGTGTGGCATTCTGGGGCGGGGATTACAATGAGCAGTTCTTC.

The J gene is TRBJ2-3, the V gene TRBV27, with 12 nucleotides matching TRBD2. Per germline, CDR1 MNHEY and CDR2 SMNVEV (reference sequence). After removal of 5 bases from V and 5 bases from J, the junction contained 14 bases not matched to a gene. The CDR3 extends over 18 amino acids. The CDR3 reads CASSMPPSGRAVGDTQYF. In DNA form, the CDR3 reads TGTGCCAGCAGTATGCCTCCTAGCGGGAGGGCCGTAGGAGATACGCAGTATTTT.

V gene TRBV4-3 combines with J gene TRBJ2-3; possibly TRBD1 for D (5 bases). This CDR3 has 17 amino acids. Per germline, CDR1 LGHNA and CDR2 YSLEER. Trimming removed 0 bases from V and 6 bases from J, with 19 bases in between. In DNA, the CDR3 is TGCGCCAGCAGCCAAGATCGGTTTCGGACAATCTTGGATACGCAGTATTTT. It codes for CASSQDRFRTILDTQYF.

The chain combines TRBV28 with TRBJ2-3; D is unresolved. This CDR3 has 15 amino acids. Between the trimmed V and J ends, which lost 5 bases and 2 bases, there was a span of 14 bases. Germline V CDR1 and CDR2: MDHEN, SYDVKM. The CDR3 protein is CASSTAMGNTDTQYF. CDR3 sequence (DNA): TGTGCCAGCAGTACGGCCATGGGGAACACAGATACGCAGTATTTT.

The genes are TRBV4-3 and TRBJ2-2, with D possibly matching TRBD2 (5 bases). Trimming cost V 0 bases and J 0 bases, with 11 bases left between them. CDR1 is LGHNA and CDR2 is YSLEER in the germline V gene. The CDR3 extends over 17 amino acids. CDR3 sequence (DNA): TGCGCCAGCAGCCAAGATCGTAGCGCAGCGAACACCGGGGAGCTGTTTTTT. Amino acids: CASSQDRSAANTGELFF.